The entry below gives a single T cell receptor beta chain sequence along with its context. This entry is derived from a study of blood T cell repertoires in COVID-19. About the research overall: Collection of acute and convalescent COVID-19 samples took place in the United States, Italy and Spain. T cells, B-cell-depleted T cells, or PBMCs provided the cDNA or gDNA that served as material.

The CDR3 extends over 14 amino acids. The junction had 5 bases not matched to a gene; V was cut back by 5 bases and J by 5 bases. Germline-derived CDR1 and CDR2 are KGHSH and LQKENI. In the authors' workflow: Researchers report that nucleated cell counts were estimated from reference gene primer amplification. Assay: immunoSEQ multiplex PCR; the TCRdb copy retains only in-frame clones and omits some. V, J and clone size are those of that table, while D and trimming were read from the DNA. The sample includes roughly 100,000 clones, around 90% of them seen just once. The clonotype originates from a woman of 80 years or more with active COVID-19. Sequenced material: peripheral blood. The chain couples TRBV18 to TRBJ1-5, with 8 nucleotides matching TRBD1. In DNA form, the CDR3 reads TGTGCCAGCTCAAGGCAGGGGGCCGATCAGCCCCAGCATTTT. Its protein is CASSRQGADQPQHF.